Listed here are 26 T cell receptor beta chains from one sample, sequenced in a study of T cell responses to AZD1222 COVID-19 vaccine. The assay was immunoSEQ multiplex PCR, and TCRdb's table has in-frame clones only and misses some. The sample holds around 66,000 clones, roughly 90% seen once. This sample comprised peripheral blood, obtained on day 0 of AZD1222 vaccination. Every receptor here comes from an adult in good health.

The chain combines TRBV24-1 with TRBJ2-2; D is tentatively TRBD1 or TRBD2 (5 bases each). Germline V gene sequence: CDR1 KGHDR, CDR2 SFDVKD. The CDR3 is 17 residues long. V was pared by 2 bases and J by 0 bases, with 12 bases between. CDR3 region: CATSDYTGTSNTGELFF. The CDR3 DNA reads as TGTGCCACCAGTGATTATACCGGGACGTCGAACACCGGGGAGCTGTTTTTT.

The V gene is TRBV5-5, the J gene TRBJ2-7; tentatively, D is TRBD1 (5 bases). Germline assignment: CDR1 SGHKS and CDR2 YYEKEE (reference sequence). The CDR3 sequence is 12 residues long. Between the trimmed V and J ends, which lost 0 bases and 5 bases, there was a span of 6 bases. The CDR3 loop is CASSLDRNEQYF. In DNA, the CDR3 is TGTGCCAGCAGCTTGGACAGGAACGAGCAGTACTTC.

The genes are TRBV28 and TRBJ1-2; D gene unclear. This CDR3 region has 14 residues. V was shortened by 4 bases and J by 1 base, with 10 bases between the two germline ends. Germline CDR1 is MDHEN and CDR2 is SYDVKM. This CDR3 reads CASSSPVGNYGYTF. In nucleotides, the CDR3 is TGTGCCAGCAGTTCTCCGGTCGGTAACTATGGCTACACCTTC.

A single count supports this clone. The J gene is TRBJ1-5, the V gene TRBV5-6; D is perhaps TRBD1 (5 bases). The germline gives CDR1 SGHDT, CDR2 YYEEEE. V gave up 4 bases and J gave up 3 bases, with 14 bases separating them. This CDR3 comprises 15 residues. For the CDR3, the DNA is TGTGCCAGCAGCCTGAGGGGATCCCACAATCAGCCCCAGCATTTT. It translates to CASSLRGSHNQPQHF. The entire variable domain, with the rest obtained from reference TRBV5-6 and TRBJ1-5, is as follows: DAGVTQSPTHLIKTRGQQVTLRCSPKSGHDTVSWYQQALGQGPQFIFQYYEEEERQRGNFPDRFSGHQFPNYSSELNVNALLLGDSALYLCASSLRGSHNQPQHFGDGTRLSIL.

The V call is TRBV9, the J call TRBJ1-1, with no clear D. This CDR3 has 14 amino acids. The V end was cut by 0 bases, the J end by 5 bases, with 11 bases between. Germline CDR1 reads SGDLS; CDR2 reads YYNGEE. The CDR3 is CASSVVSGSTEAFF. The CDR3, as DNA: TGTGCCAGCAGCGTAGTCTCGGGGTCTACTGAAGCTTTCTTT.

The V gene is TRBV4-2, the J gene TRBJ2-7; D unresolved. The germline V gene encodes CDR1 LGHNA and CDR2 YNFKEQ. The CDR3 covers 15 residues. V was cut by 0 bases and J by 3 bases, with 12 bases left in between. The CDR3 sequence is CASSQELVDSYEQYF. The CDR3 DNA is TGTGCCAGCAGCCAAGAGTTGGTTGATAGCTACGAGCAGTACTTC.

The chain links TRBV19 to TRBJ1-1; 8 positions agree with TRBD1. The CDR3 runs to 16 residues. Germline CDR1 and CDR2: LNHDA and SQIVND (reference sequence). The V segment lost 5 bases and the J segment 5 bases; nucleotides outside the gene matches: 13. Here the CDR3 reads CASSSLHRGFTTEAFF. The DNA of the CDR3 is TGTGCCAGTAGTTCACTACACAGGGGGTTTACTACTGAAGCTTTCTTT. Drawing the rest from reference TRBV19 and TRBJ1-1, the complete variable domain is DGGITQSPKYLFRKEGQNVTLSCEQNLNHDAMYWYRQDPGQGLRLIYYSQIVNDFQKGDIAEGYSVSREKKESFPLTVTSAQKNPTAFYLCASSSLHRGFTTEAFFGQGTRLTVV.

This chain uses TRBV2 with TRBJ1-5; D is uncertain. CDR1 and CDR2 from the germline V gene are SNHLY and FYNNEI. V shed 3 bases and J shed 4 bases, with 10 bases lying between them. The CDR3 is 14 amino acids. The chain's CDR3 is CASSDLTGNQPQHF. The CDR3 DNA reads as TGTGCCAGCAGTGATTTAACGGGGAATCAGCCCCAGCATTTT.

The sample holds many counts of this clone. This chain joins TRBV11-2 and TRBJ1-6, with D hard to call. The CDR3 totals 15 residues. Trimming took off 5 bases at V and 6 bases at J, with 14 bases between the two ends. The germline V gene encodes CDR1 SGHAT and CDR2 FQNNGV. In DNA form, the CDR3 reads TGTGCCAGCAGCCCCTTCCCTCAAAGTAATTCACCCCTCCACTTT. Translation gives CASSPFPQSNSPLHF.

The J gene is TRBJ2-2, the V gene TRBV9; D is unclear. CDR3 size: 18 residues. Trimming shortened V by 0 bases and J by 5 bases, and 20 bases separated the two germline ends. Germline lookup yields CDR1 SGDLS and CDR2 YYNGEE. This CDR3 is CASSVASFERLPTGELFF. CDR3 DNA sequence: TGTGCCAGCAGCGTAGCTAGTTTCGAAAGGCTGCCGACCGGGGAGCTGTTTTTT.

This chain connects TRBV21-1 to TRBJ1-6. TRBV21-1 is an annotated pseudogene. The CDR3 length is 19 residues. CDR3 sequence reads: CASRNGSGTPSSYNSPLHF. The CDR3 DNA follows: TGTGCCAGCAGAAATGGGTCGGGGACTCCAAGCTCCTATAATTCACCCCTCCACTTT.

The V gene is TRBV7-6, the J gene TRBJ2-3, with D tentatively TRBD1 (6 bases). The CDR3 has 15 residues. With 4 bases removed from V and 1 base from J, the gap between germline ends came to 12 bases. Per germline, CDR1 SGHVS and CDR2 FNYEAQ. The CDR3 nucleotides are TGTGCCAGCAGCTGGACCAGGGGAGGCACAGATACGCAGTATTTT. Encoded protein: CASSWTRGGTDTQYF.

The chain links TRBV21-1 to TRBJ2-3. TRBV21-1 is labeled a pseudogene. CDR3 length: 14 residues. The CDR3 loop is CASSVERLPDTQYF. For the CDR3, the DNA is TGTGCCAGCAGCGTGGAACGCCTTCCAGATACGCAGTATTTT.

A few counts support this clone. The rearrangement links TRBV6-6 to TRBJ2-7, with 9 bases lining up with TRBD1. V shed 6 bases, J shed 5 bases, and the junction held 11 bases outside the gene matches. There are 15 residues in the CDR3. Looked up from germline, CDR1 is MNHNY and CDR2 is SVGAGI (reference sequence). CDR3 in amino acids: CASSRPTGGMDEQYF. In DNA, the CDR3 is TGTGCCAGCAGCCGACCGACAGGGGGTATGGACGAGCAGTACTTC.

V and J are TRBV25-1 and TRBJ2-7; 9 bases agree with TRBD2. The CDR3 covers 15 residues. The junction had 7 bases not matched to a gene; V was cut back by 0 bases and J by 7 bases. Per germline, CDR1 MGHDK and CDR2 SYGVNS. The CDR3 sequence is CASSEYGGRAGEQYF. The CDR3 nucleotides are TGTGCCAGCAGTGAATATGGCGGGAGGGCAGGAGAGCAGTACTTC.

This clone was observed once. The chain carries TRBV30 and TRBJ1-4; D unresolved. The V gene lost 5 bases and the J gene lost 5 bases, with 15 bases spanning the gap. This CDR3 contains 14 residues. CDR1 is GTSNPN, CDR2 SVGIG, per germline (reference sequence). CDR3 nucleotides: TGTGCCTGGCAATACGGGCAGGAAAATGAAAAACTGTTTTTT. Amino acids: CAWQYGQENEKLFF. Drawing the rest from reference TRBV30 and TRBJ1-4, the complete variable domain is SQTIHQWPATLVQPVGSPLSLECTVEGTSNPNLYWYRQAAGRGLQLLFYSVGIGQISSEVPQNLSASRPQDRQFILSSKKLLLSDSGFYLCAWQYGQENEKLFFGSGTQLSVL.

This rearrangement joins TRBV6-5 to TRBJ2-1; 7 bases line up with TRBD2. The CDR3 length is 15 residues. The V and J ends lost 2 bases and 2 bases, in that order; junction bases with no gene match: 3. From germline, CDR1 is MNHEY and CDR2 SVGAGI. CDR3 in amino acids: CASSYASGAYNEQFF. DNA for the CDR3: TGTGCCAGCAGTTACGCTAGCGGAGCCTACAATGAGCAGTTCTTC.

This chain joins TRBV5-1 and TRBJ1-2, with D maybe TRBD1 (5 bases). This CDR3 has 12 amino acids. In germline, CDR1 is SGHRS, CDR2 YFSETQ. Trimming took off 2 bases at V and 4 bases at J, with 6 bases between the two ends. In nucleotides, the CDR3 is TGCGCCAGCAGCTTTACAGGCTATGGCTACACCTTC. This gives the protein CASSFTGYGYTF.

The chain links TRBV11-2 to TRBJ1-1; tentative D call: TRBD1 (5 bases). The CDR3 is 12 amino acids. Between the trimmed V and J ends, which lost 0 bases and 11 bases, there was a span of 10 bases. Germline loops: CDR1 SGHAT, CDR2 FQNNGV. CDR3 coding DNA: TGTGCCAGCAGCTTAGACAGGGTGAGCGCTTTCTTT. Its protein is CASSLDRVSAFF.

V gene TRBV11-3 combines with J gene TRBJ2-2, with D possibly being TRBD2 (6 bases). Germline assignment: CDR1 SGHNT and CDR2 YENEEA. This CDR3 contains 15 residues. V lost 3 bases to trimming and J lost 3 bases, with 11 bases between them. The CDR3 bases are TGTGCCAGCAGCTTGGGGCGGGAAGACACCGGGGAGCTGTTTTTT. Encoded protein: CASSLGREDTGELFF.

The chain couples TRBV5-1 to TRBJ1-2; D possibly corresponds to TRBD1 (5 bases). The CDR3 is 14 residues long. Germline V gives CDR1 SGHRS, CDR2 YFSETQ. Between the trimmed V and J ends, which lost 0 bases and 4 bases, there was a span of 10 bases. CDR3 sequence reads: CASSLGQGFYGYTF. The CDR3, as DNA: TGCGCCAGCAGCTTGGGCCAGGGTTTCTATGGCTACACCTTC.

The chain links TRBV6-5 to TRBJ2-7; D unclear. Trimming took off 5 bases at V and 4 bases at J, with 15 bases between the two ends. This CDR3 region has 14 residues. Germline V CDR1 and CDR2: MNHEY, SVGAGI. CDR3 nucleotide sequence: TGTGCCAGCAGTCCCTCCGAGTCCCGTTACGAGCAGTACTTC. Translated: CASSPSESRYEQYF.

DNA for the CDR3: TGTGCCTGGAGACGGGGTTATAATTCACCCCTCCACTTT. This translates into CAWRRGYNSPLHF. The chain recombines TRBV30 with TRBJ1-6; D is undetermined. The CDR3 totals 13 residues. Trimming took off 3 bases at V and 4 bases at J, with 7 bases between the two ends. Germline CDR1 GTSNPN, CDR2 SVGIG (reference sequence).

The rearrangement links TRBV19 to TRBJ1-2, with a possible D match to TRBD1 (6 bases). The V end was cut by 7 bases, the J end by 8 bases, with 17 bases between. The CDR3 runs 13 residues. Looked up from germline, CDR1 is LNHDA and CDR2 is SQIVND (reference sequence). CDR3 nucleotide sequence: TGTGCCAGTACAAGGGGGGCGCCACCAGGCTACACCTTC. Translated, it gives CASTRGAPPGYTF.

This rearrangement joins TRBV3-1 (or the pseudogene TRBV3-2) to TRBJ2-1, with TRBD2 matching 8 bases. V lost 10 bases and J lost 6; bases outside the gene matches: 11. The germline V gene has CDR1 LGHDT and CDR2 YNNKEL (reference sequence). The CDR3 consists of 14 residues. The CDR3 protein is CATRKAGVGNEQFF. CDR3 DNA: TGTGCCACCCGAAAAGCGGGAGTGGGCAATGAGCAGTTCTTC.

The chain carries TRBV27 and TRBJ2-7; 7 bases are shared with TRBD2. V shed 5 bases, J shed 1 base, and the junction held 8 bases outside the gene matches. This CDR3 comprises 15 residues. Germline V gene data show CDR1 as MNHEY and CDR2 as SMNVEV (reference sequence). The CDR3 nucleotides read TGTGCCAGCAGTCCACAGACTAGCCAGTCCTACGAGCAGTACTTC. Translating it yields CASSPQTSQSYEQYF.